The source of this T cell receptor (beta chain) is a study of identical twins. Study results and caveats: Less excess twin sharing appeared in beta out-of-frame sequences. Out-of-frame TCR alpha sharing observed in monozygotic twins exceeded model estimates.

Through template switching, a universal primer site was introduced, and the cDNA contained unique molecular identifiers. TCRdb fed the 5' RACE reads into MiXCR, producing one record per CDR3 protein. The data hold around 530,000 distinct CDR3 sequences, with roughly 15% observed a single time. V lost 4 bases to trimming and J lost 10 bases, with 14 bases between them. Per the germline V gene, CDR1 is LGHDT and CDR2 is YNNKEL (reference sequence). CDR3 size: 14 residues. This clonotype has ten or more counts. Its antigen is undetermined. These data also formed part of another study, on yellow fever vaccine responses in identical twins.

The TCR originated in a young woman in good health. Sequenced input: CD4+ T cells sorted from blood. This chain links TRBV3-1 with TRBJ1-6; D unresolved. The CDR3 spells CASSPALGESPLHF. CDR3 nucleotide sequence: TGTGCCAGCAGCCCCGCATTAGGAGAATCACCCCTCCACTTT.